Below are 26 T cell receptor beta chains sequenced from a single sample in a study of cytomegalovirus exposure and HLA in healthy donors. Generated by immunoSEQ multiplex PCR, the TCRdb table keeps only in-frame clones and is missing some. The sample includes fewer than 200,000 clones, about 90% of them seen just once. Source material: PBMCs. Receptors originate from a woman between 18 and 29 years old in good health and CMV-seropositive.

This clone was recorded once. The chain recombines TRBV27 with TRBJ2-4, with D uncertain. CDR1 and CDR2 (germline): MNHEY, SMNVEV (reference sequence). This CDR3 spans 16 amino acids. V was clipped by 4 bases and J by 0 bases, with 13 bases between them. This chain's CDR3 is CASSSLGLLAKNIQYF. CDR3 DNA: TGTGCCAGCAGTTCCCTGGGCCTCCTAGCCAAAAACATTCAGTACTTC.

This clone occurred a few times. The chain uses TRBV2 and TRBJ2-3; D not certain. The germline CDR1 and CDR2 sequences are SNHLY and FYNNEI. The germline V and J ends were trimmed by 6 bases and 2 bases, with 9 bases remaining between them. There are 13 residues in the CDR3. The CDR3 is CASSRTYTDTQYF. For the CDR3, the DNA is TGTGCCAGCAGCCGAACTTACACAGATACGCAGTATTTT.

This rearrangement joins TRBV30 to TRBJ1-1; 9 bases fit TRBD1. The CDR3 length is 15 residues. Germline values: CDR1 GTSNPN, CDR2 SVGIG (reference sequence). J lost 5 bases, V lost 2 bases, and 9 bases had no gene match. The CDR3 DNA is TGTGCCTGGAGTTGGGGCGGACAGGGGAAGACTGAAGCTTTCTTT. Translated: CAWSWGGQGKTEAFF.

J is TRBJ1-2 and V is TRBV29-1; no definite D call. The CDR3 runs to 12 residues. V was pared by 1 base and J by 8 bases, with 11 bases between. Germline V lookup: CDR1 SQVTM, CDR2 ANQGSEA. This CDR3 is CSVEGPGGGYTF. In DNA form, the CDR3 reads TGCAGCGTTGAAGGACCCGGAGGGGGCTACACCTTC.

The chain has TRBV2 and TRBJ2-3, with D possibly TRBD2 on 7 matching bases. CDR3 size: 11 residues. Germline V gives CDR1 SNHLY, CDR2 FYNNEI. The V end lost 7 bases, the J end lost 8 bases, and 10 bases lay between the germline ends. CDR3 coding DNA: TGTGCCAGCAATAGGGGGGGTACGCAGTATTTT. Translation: CASNRGGTQYF.

The V and J genes are TRBV4-3 and TRBJ2-1; the match to TRBD2 covers 7 bases. The V gene's germline CDR1 is LGHNA and CDR2 YSLEER. V lost 0 bases and J lost 9; bases outside the gene matches: 5. The CDR3 consists of 14 residues. The CDR3 sequence: CASSQELSGAEQFF. The CDR3 DNA reads TGCGCCAGCAGCCAAGAATTGAGCGGGGCTGAGCAGTTCTTC.

The chain has TRBV11-1 and TRBJ2-1, with D unclear. Trimming stripped 3 bases from V and 6 bases from J, with 6 bases between. Germline CDR1 reads SGHAT; CDR2 reads FQDESV (reference sequence). The CDR3 sequence is 12 residues long. The CDR3: CASSLKSNEQFF. The CDR3 nucleotides are TGTGCCAGCAGCTTGAAGAGCAATGAGCAGTTCTTC.

The CDR3 loop is CASIGLDSLSGANVLTF. In DNA, the CDR3 is TGTGCCAGCATCGGGCTAGACAGCCTCTCTGGGGCCAACGTCCTGACTTTC. This sequence joins TRBV28 and TRBJ2-6, with D possibly matching TRBD1 (5 bases). V was shortened by 7 bases and J by 0 bases, with 16 bases between the two germline ends. Germline-derived CDR1 and CDR2 are MDHEN and SYDVKM. CDR3 length equals 17 residues.

The chain has TRBV27 and TRBJ2-3; 9 nucleotides align to TRBD2. Germline V lookup: CDR1 MNHEY, CDR2 SMNVEV (reference sequence). The CDR3 extends over 15 amino acids. J was trimmed by 2 bases and V by 2 bases; bases with no gene match: 2. The CDR3 DNA reads as TGTGCCAGCAGTTTAACTAGCGGGCCCACAGATACGCAGTATTTT. Translated: CASSLTSGPTDTQYF.

This CDR3 is CASSLDSFQETQYF. The DNA for the CDR3 is TGCGCCAGCAGCCTGGACAGTTTCCAAGAGACCCAGTACTTC. The rearrangement uses TRBV4-1 and TRBJ2-5, with a possible D match to TRBD1 (6 bases). The CDR3 has 14 amino acids. Germline-derived CDR1 and CDR2 are MGHRA and YSYEKL. V was shortened by 4 bases and J by 1 base, with 10 bases between the two germline ends.

V and J are TRBV12-5 and TRBJ2-5; 10 bases line up with TRBD2. CDR3 length equals 14 residues. The V gene's germline CDR1 is LGHNT and CDR2 FRNRAP. V trimming: 4 bases; J trimming: 5 bases; junction bases outside the gene matches: 4. The CDR3 loop is CASGSSGGYETQYF. Written as DNA, the CDR3 is TGTGCTAGTGGTTCTAGCGGGGGTTATGAGACCCAGTACTTC.

The chain links TRBV15 to TRBJ2-6; D gene unclear. Germline V gene sequence: CDR1 LNHNV, CDR2 YYDKDF (reference sequence). The V end lost 7 bases, the J end lost 2 bases, and 18 bases lay between the germline ends. This CDR3 is built from 17 residues. The CDR3 loop reads CATTVGPSQAGANVLTF. The CDR3 DNA sequence: TGTGCCACCACGGTAGGTCCATCCCAGGCTGGGGCCAACGTCCTGACTTTC.

The CDR3 nucleotides are TGTGCCAGTACAGGAGACGCGAGTCGAAGAGAGACCCAGTACTTC. This sequence encodes CASTGDASRRETQYF. The rearrangement links TRBV9 to TRBJ2-5, with a weak D call TRBD1 (5 bases). The CDR3 is made up of 15 amino acids. The V gene lost 8 bases and the J gene lost 4 bases, with 21 bases spanning the gap. From germline, CDR1 is SGDLS and CDR2 YYNGEE.

The genes are TRBV4-1 and TRBJ1-5; D is undetermined. Trimming shortened V by 1 base and J by 5 bases, and 12 bases separated the two germline ends. The CDR3 is made up of 15 amino acids. Germline V CDR1 and CDR2: MGHRA, YSYEKL. The CDR3, as DNA: TGCGCCAGCAGCCAAGTTTTAACGGGTGATCAGCCCCAGCATTTT. The encoded protein is CASSQVLTGDQPQHF.

V is TRBV5-6 and J is TRBJ1-4; 7 nucleotides line up with TRBD1. The CDR3 is 14 amino acids. Losses at the gene ends were 4 bases for V and 5 bases for J; bases not matched to a gene: 5. CDR1 is SGHDT and CDR2 is YYEEEE in the germline V gene. CDR3 region: CASSAGTVNEKLFF. The CDR3 nucleotides are TGTGCCAGCAGCGCCGGGACAGTGAATGAAAAACTGTTTTTT.

The J gene is TRBJ2-1, the V gene TRBV7-2, with 9 bases lining up with TRBD2. The trim removed 4 bases at V and 2 bases at J, leaving 6 bases unmatched. Germline lookup yields CDR1 SGHTA and CDR2 FQGNSA. The CDR3 is 16 amino acids. The CDR3 DNA sequence: TGTGCCAGCAGCTGGTCCGGGACTAGCCCCTACAATGAGCAGTTCTTC. Encoded protein: CASSWSGTSPYNEQFF.

The rearrangement uses TRBV11-3 and TRBJ2-7; TRBD2 matches at 7 bases. CDR3 length: 16 residues. Germline V gene lookup returns CDR1 SGHNT and CDR2 YENEEA. J was trimmed by 5 bases and V by 0 bases; bases with no gene match: 10. Here the CDR3 DNA reads TGTGCCAGCAGCTTAGAGGGGGAGGGCTCCTCGGACGAGCAGTACTTC. Amino acid sequence: CASSLEGEGSSDEQYF.

V is TRBV27 and J is TRBJ1-5; D is possibly TRBD1 (5 bases). The CDR3 spans 15 residues. CDR1 MNHEY and CDR2 SMNVEV come from the germline V gene (reference sequence). Between the trimmed V and J ends, which lost 5 bases and 3 bases, there was a span of 14 bases. In nucleotides, the CDR3 is TGTGCCAGCAGTCACCTGGGGGGGGTCAATCAGCCCCAGCATTTT. Amino acid sequence: CASSHLGGVNQPQHF.

A few counts support this clone. V gene TRBV30 combines with J gene TRBJ1-6; D remains ambiguous. This CDR3 spans 15 amino acids. CDR1 is GTSNPN and CDR2 is SVGIG in the germline V gene (reference sequence). The V end lost 3 bases, the J end lost 8 bases, and 17 bases lay between the germline ends. CDR3 coding DNA: TGTGCCTGGAGGTCCCTCGGGCCGGGGTATTCACCCCTCCACTTT. This encodes CAWRSLGPGYSPLHF.

The genes are TRBV10-2 and TRBJ1-2, with 10 bases matching TRBD1. Germline loops: CDR1 WSHSY, CDR2 SAAADI. The CDR3 loop spans 16 amino acids. The V and J ends lost 1 base and 4 bases, in that order; junction bases with no gene match: 6. The CDR3 region has the DNA TGCGCCAGCAGTGAGTGGAGACAGGGGGCTGCCTATGGCTACACCTTC. Amino acid sequence: CASSEWRQGAAYGYTF.

This sequence joins TRBV27 and TRBJ1-2; 7 bases are a match to TRBD1. V shed 1 base and J 5 bases; nucleotides not matched to a gene: 7. The length of the CDR3 is 15 residues. Germline CDR1 is MNHEY and CDR2 is SMNVEV (reference sequence). CDR3 region: CASSLLQGSSYGYTF. CDR3 coding DNA: TGTGCCAGCAGTTTATTACAGGGGTCCAGTTATGGCTACACCTTC.

This chain links TRBV7-2 with TRBJ2-2; the match to TRBD2 covers 13 bases. The CDR3 sequence is 16 residues long. Germline CDR1 and CDR2: SGHTA and FQGNSA. Trimming cost V 5 bases and J 8 bases; bases outside gene matches: 8. The CDR3 sequence: CASSRRTSGSGGELFF. The CDR3 coding sequence is TGTGCCAGCAGCAGACGGACTAGCGGGAGTGGAGGGGAGCTGTTTTTT.

The rearrangement links TRBV4-3 to TRBJ2-1; D is possibly TRBD2 (6 bases). V lost 4 bases and J 9 bases, leaving 13 bases between the germline ends. This CDR3 spans 13 amino acids. Germline V CDR1 and CDR2: LGHNA, YSLEER. The CDR3 DNA sequence: TGCGCCAGCAGCCTCAAGACTAGTCGTGAGCAGTTCTTC. The encoded protein is CASSLKTSREQFF.

The chain recombines TRBV7-2 with TRBJ1-4; 8 bases are a match to TRBD1. The germline CDR1 and CDR2 sequences are SGHTA and FQGNSA. The junction had 10 bases not matched to a gene; V was cut back by 5 bases and J by 8 bases. CDR3 length: 15 amino acids. The CDR3 bases are TGTGCCAGCAGCAACGGACAGGGTTTGAGCGAAAAACTGTTTTTT. Translating gives CASSNGQGLSEKLFF.

This rearrangement joins TRBV4-3 to TRBJ1-4, with D uncertain. This CDR3 comprises 15 residues. Germline CDR1 is LGHNA and CDR2 is YSLEER. V was cut by 4 bases and J by 8 bases, with 17 bases left in between. The CDR3 nucleotides are TGCGCCAGCAGCCTCAGTACTCCTTTAGCAGAAAAACTGTTTTTT. Residues: CASSLSTPLAEKLFF.

The CDR3 is CASSSTWTDYEQYF. The CDR3 DNA follows: TGTGCCAGCAGTTCGACCTGGACAGACTACGAGCAGTACTTC. J is TRBJ2-7 and V is TRBV28, with D possibly matching TRBD1 (6 bases). This CDR3 is built from 14 residues. V was shortened by 4 bases and J by 3 bases, with 13 bases between the two germline ends. The germline gives CDR1 MDHEN, CDR2 SYDVKM.